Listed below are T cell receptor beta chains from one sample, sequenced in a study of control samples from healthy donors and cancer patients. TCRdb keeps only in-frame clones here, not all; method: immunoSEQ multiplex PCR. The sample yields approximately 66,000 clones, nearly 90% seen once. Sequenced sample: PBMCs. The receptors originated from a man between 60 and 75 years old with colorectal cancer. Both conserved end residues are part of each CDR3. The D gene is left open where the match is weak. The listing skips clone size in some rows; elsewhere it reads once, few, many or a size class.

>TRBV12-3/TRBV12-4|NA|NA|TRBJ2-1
CASSSPLANEQFF
TGTGCCAGCAGTTCACCGCTAGCAAATGAGCAGTTCTTC
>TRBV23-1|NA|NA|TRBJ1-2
CASSPPPTGFDGYTF
TGCGCCAGCAGTCCCCCCCCAACAGGTTTCGATGGCTACACCTTC
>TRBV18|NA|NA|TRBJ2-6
CASSPLRATGSGANVLTF
TGTGCCAGCTCACCTCTCCGGGCCACGGGCTCTGGGGCCAACGTCCTGACTTTC
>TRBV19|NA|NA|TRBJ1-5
CASSGQTGQPQHF
TGTGCCAGTAGTGGACAGACGGGCCAGCCCCAGCATTTT
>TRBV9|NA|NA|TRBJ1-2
CASSVGGATNYGYTF
TGTGCCAGCAGCGTAGGGGGAGCCACTAACTATGGCTACACCTTC
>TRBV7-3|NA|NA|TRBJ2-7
CASSRGQKSGEQYF
TGTGCCAGCAGCCGGGGACAAAAATCTGGCGAGCAGTACTTC
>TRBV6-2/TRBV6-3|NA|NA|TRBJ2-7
CASSYPGSASYEQYF
TGTGCCAGCAGTTACCCAGGGAGTGCCTCCTACGAGCAGTACTTC
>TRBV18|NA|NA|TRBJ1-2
CASSLQGFDYGYTF
TGTGCCAGCTCACTACAGGGATTCGACTATGGCTACACCTTC
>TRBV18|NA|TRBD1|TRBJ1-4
CASSLTGGEDEKLFF
TGTGCCAGCTCGCTGACAGGGGGAGAAGATGAAAAACTGTTTTTT
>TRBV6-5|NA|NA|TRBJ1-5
CASSYSGGAGNQPQHF
TGTGCCAGCAGTTACTCCGGAGGGGCGGGCAATCAGCCCCAGCATTTT
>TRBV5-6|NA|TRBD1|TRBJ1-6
CASSLGTGFDNSPLHF
TGTGCCAGCAGCTTGGGGACAGGGTTTGATAATTCACCCCTCCACTTT
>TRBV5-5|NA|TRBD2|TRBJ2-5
CASSSFAGVRETQYF
TGTGCCAGCAGCTCCTTTGCGGGGGTGAGGGAGACCCAGTACTTC
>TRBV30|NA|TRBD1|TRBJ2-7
CAWIRDRPYEQYF
TGTGCCTGGATAAGGGACAGACCCTACGAGCAGTACTTC
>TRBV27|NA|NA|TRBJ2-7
CASRNVAARYEQYF
TGTGCCAGCAGGAACGTAGCGGCTCGCTACGAGCAGTACTTC
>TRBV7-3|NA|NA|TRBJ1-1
CASSLMAGVSYTEAFF
TGTGCCAGCAGCTTAATGGCAGGCGTGTCGTACACTGAAGCTTTCTTT
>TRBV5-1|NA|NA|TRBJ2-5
CASSPRPGPAGETQYF
TGCGCCAGCAGCCCGCGCCCGGGGCCCGCGGGAGAGACCCAGTACTTC
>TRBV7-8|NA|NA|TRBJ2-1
CASSPEGARGNEQFF
TGTGCCAGCAGCCCAGAGGGCGCCAGGGGCAATGAGCAGTTCTTC
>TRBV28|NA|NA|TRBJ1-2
CASTLPGVEINYGYTF
TGTGCCAGCACCCTCCCAGGGGTAGAGATTAACTATGGCTACACCTTC
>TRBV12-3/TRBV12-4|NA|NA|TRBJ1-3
CASGTGSGNTIYF
TGTGCCAGCGGGACGGGCTCTGGAAACACCATATATTTT
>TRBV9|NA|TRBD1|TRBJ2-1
CASSVEGTGYNEQFF
TGTGCCAGCAGCGTAGAGGGGACAGGGTACAATGAGCAGTTCTTC
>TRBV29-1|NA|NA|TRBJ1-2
CSVEGRSSRDYGYTF
TGCAGCGTTGAAGGCAGGTCAAGTAGGGACTATGGCTACACCTTC
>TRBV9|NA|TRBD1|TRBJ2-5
CASSVGSDRAGETQYF
TGTGCCAGCAGCGTAGGGTCCGACAGGGCAGGAGAGACCCAGTACTTC
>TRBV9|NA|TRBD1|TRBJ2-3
CASSVGQGRSSTDTQYF
TGTGCCAGCAGCGTAGGACAGGGGCGTTCTAGCACAGATACGCAGTATTTT
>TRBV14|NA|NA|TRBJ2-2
CASSPDTGELFF
TGTGCCAGCAGCCCTGACACCGGGGAGCTGTTTTTT
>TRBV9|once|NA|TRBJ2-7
CASSVDMGRKYEQYF
TGTGCCAGCAGCGTAGATATGGGGCGAAAATACGAGCAGTACTTC
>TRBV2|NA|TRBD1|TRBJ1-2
CASSDGQGGGYTF
TGTGCCAGCAGTGATGGACAGGGGGGTGGCTACACCTTC